Sequencing of this TCR beta chain was carried out in a study of T cell responses to AZD1222 COVID-19 vaccine. Germline CDR1 is MDHEN and CDR2 is SYDVKM. CDR3 size: 17 residues. V gave up 2 bases and J gave up 7 bases, with 21 bases separating them. TCRdb's copy holds only in-frame clones and misses some; the assay was immunoSEQ multiplex PCR. The data contain about 140,000 clones, approximately 92% of them singletons. This material consisted of peripheral blood, taken on day 0 of AZD1222 vaccination. The clonotype originates from an adult in good health. The V call is TRBV28, the J call TRBJ2-1, with D tentatively TRBD2 (8 bases). CDR3 nucleotides: TGTGCCAGCAGTTTACCAGGGGGAGCGGGGGAAGTAAATGAGCAGTTCTTC. Encoded protein: CASSLPGGAGEVNEQFF.